The T cell receptor (beta chain) described here comes from a study of Ad26.COV2.S vaccination and SARS-CoV-2 variants (dated by TCRdb to about 2021). General notes on the study: Vaccine-arm donors came from COV1001, a multicentre, randomized, double-blind, placebo-controlled phase I-IIa trial of Ad26.COV2.S in healthy adults. Ad26.COV2.S was administered intramuscularly at 5 x 10^10 or 1 x 10^11 viral particles, either as a single shot or as two shots given 56 days apart. Sequencing of the TCRbeta repertoire served to evaluate the specificity and breadth of SARS-CoV-2-reactive T cell receptors following Ad26.COV2.S vaccination. A total of 32 samples were included in the TCR-sequenced set, comprising roughly 19 Ad26.COV2.S vaccine recipients, 5 placebo recipients and 8 SARS-CoV-2 convalescent individuals. Trial participants were randomized into five groups of five, in which low-dose or high-dose Ad26.COV2.S was given once or twice, or placebo was given on both occasions. Investigators did not know the trial group allocation while performing experiments and assessing outcomes.

The study at large found these results: Ad26.COV2.S recipients had higher spike-specific TCR breadth than placebo recipients (P = 0.0014). Substantial breadth of spike-specific CD8+ and CD4+ T cell responses was reported after vaccination. The study lacked the statistical power to compare responses across vaccine doses or regimens. The authors noted that the TCR breadth and depth analyses may have underestimated total T cell responses. Vaccine and placebo recipients had comparable non-spike TCR breadth, which fits with the vaccine containing only spike.

The label giving this sample's treatment or condition can be read as: 15 to 20 received Ad26.COV2.S at low or high dose, single or two shots; about 5 received placebo; per-sample allocation not given. For vaccine and placebo recipients, the sequenced repertoires came from samples collected on day 63 after the first injection. Cohort 1b enrolled roughly 25 adults aged 18-55 years at a single site in Boston, USA, between 29 July and 7 August 2020. Ad26.COV2.S was a replication-incompetent adenovirus type 26 vector that expressed a prefusion-stabilized SARS-CoV-2 spike protein derived from the original Wuhan strain. This clone occurred a few times. The antigen this receptor binds is unknown. No base quality information exists; no much larger clone differs at one position. The immunoSEQ Assay was used to sequence TCRbeta CDR3 regions. After extraction, genomic DNA underwent amplification by bias-controlled multiplex PCR, followed by high-throughput sequencing. Turning to the authors' computational methods: To quantify the absolute abundance of every unique TCRbeta CDR3 region, sequences were collapsed and filtered. T cell fraction was estimated by normalization of TCRbeta template counts to usable DNA, with usable DNA being measured through amplification of reference genes present in all nucleated cells. Repertoire TCRs were annotated as SARS-CoV-2-specific by exact matching of V gene, CDR3 amino acid sequence and J gene to a known reactive TCR set. MIRA supplied the reference SARS-CoV-2 TCR set, which was filtered for enrichment in COVID-19-positive ImmuneCODE repertoires so that public or cross-reactive TCRs were removed. Drawing on the MIRA antigens, annotated TCRs were analysed further at the level of specific ORF or position within ORF. Breadth was defined as annotated unique rearrangements over total unique productive rearrangements; depth was the summed frequency of those rearrangements. Group comparisons of TCR breadth used two-sided Wilcoxon rank-sum tests. In TCRdb, the immuneACCESS table is reduced to in-frame sequences with V and J assigned. These tables do not hold every clone; where another copy was compared, an unresolved V gene accounts for under half, and the others remain unexplained. From that table come the V and J calls and clone size; the DNA was used to work out D and trimming. The sample data list around 400,000 clones, and 75% to 90% of these were observed just once. The ten biggest clones cover around 1.8% of the sample.

Sequences MDHEN (CDR1) and SYDVKM (CDR2) are obtained from the germline V gene. Germline trimming: 5 bases from V, 15 bases from J; junction bases outside gene matches: 13. CDR3 length: 13 amino acids, cysteine to phenylalanine. Only the CDR3 DNA is retained, 39 bases long and in frame from the first base. This receptor was taken from a person between 18 and 59 years old who received the Ad26.COV2.S COVID-19 vaccine or a placebo. The sequence links TRBV28 to TRBJ2-1; 7 bases in between match TRBD1. This specimen was peripheral blood, taken in a trial of Ad26.COV2.S vaccine versus placebo. The CDR3 loop reads CASSRSQDRRLFF. Read as DNA, the sequence is TGTGCCAGCAGTCGAAGTCAGGACAGGAGATTGTTCTTC.